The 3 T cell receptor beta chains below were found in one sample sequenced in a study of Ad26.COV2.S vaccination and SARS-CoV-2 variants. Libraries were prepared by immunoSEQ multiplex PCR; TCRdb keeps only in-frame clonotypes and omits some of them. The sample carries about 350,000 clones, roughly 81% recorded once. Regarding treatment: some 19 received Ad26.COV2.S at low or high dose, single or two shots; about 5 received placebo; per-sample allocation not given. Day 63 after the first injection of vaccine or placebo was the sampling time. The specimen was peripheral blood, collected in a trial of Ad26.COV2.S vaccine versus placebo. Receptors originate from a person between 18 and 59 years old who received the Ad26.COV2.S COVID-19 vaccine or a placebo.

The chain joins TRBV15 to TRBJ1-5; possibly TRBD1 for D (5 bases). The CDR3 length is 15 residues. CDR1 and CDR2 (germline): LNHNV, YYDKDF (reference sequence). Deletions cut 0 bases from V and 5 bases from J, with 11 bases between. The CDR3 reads CATSRDPTGDQPQHF. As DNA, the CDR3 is TGTGCCACCAGCAGAGATCCCACAGGCGATCAGCCCCAGCATTTT.

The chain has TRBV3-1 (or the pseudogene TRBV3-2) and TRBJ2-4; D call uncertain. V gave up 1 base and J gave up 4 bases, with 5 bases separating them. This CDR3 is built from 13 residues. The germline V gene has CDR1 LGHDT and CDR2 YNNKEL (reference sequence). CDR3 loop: CASSQAQKNIQYF. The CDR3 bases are TGTGCCAGCAGCCAAGCCCAAAAAAACATTCAGTACTTC.

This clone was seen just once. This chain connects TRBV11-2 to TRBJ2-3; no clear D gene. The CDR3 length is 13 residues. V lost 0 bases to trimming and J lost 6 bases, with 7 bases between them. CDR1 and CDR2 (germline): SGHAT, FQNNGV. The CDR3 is CASSLEVPDTQYF. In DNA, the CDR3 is TGTGCCAGCAGCTTAGAAGTACCGGATACGCAGTATTTT.